Following are 23 T cell receptor beta chains from one sample sequenced in a study of OX40 agonist ivuxolimab in advanced cancers. Library creation used the immunoSEQ multiplex PCR assay. TCRdb took this table from immuneACCESS and kept in-frame rearrangements with V and J called. Such tables lack part of the clones; where checked against another copy, unresolved V genes explain under half of the gap, and the rest is unexplained. This sample is represented by 65,000 to 70,000 clones; over 80% of them were singletons. The ten largest make up about a tenth of the sample. The starting material was CD4+ or CD8+ T cells sorted from blood, obtained in a trial of the OX40 agonist ivuxolimab. Receptor source: an adult with an advanced solid tumor such as melanoma, head and neck, liver or kidney cancer.

The V gene is TRBV7-3, the J gene TRBJ1-1, with 7 bases identical to TRBD1. CDR1 and CDR2 from the germline V gene are SGHTA and FQGTGA. The CDR3 has 14 amino acids. Germline trimming cut 5 bases from V and 5 bases from J; bases unmatched to any gene: 8. CDR3 residues: CASSPGGTVTEAFF. CDR3 sequence (DNA): TGTGCCAGCAGCCCGGGGGGGACAGTGACTGAAGCTTTCTTT.

The V gene is TRBV30, the J gene TRBJ1-3; 7 bases match TRBD1. The CDR3 is 15 residues long. Germline V CDR1 and CDR2: GTSNPN, SVGIG (reference sequence). The V segment lost 4 bases and the J segment 0 bases; nucleotides outside the gene matches: 6. The DNA of the CDR3 is TGTGCCTGGATGGCCGGACAGGTCTCTGGAAACACCATATATTTT. This translates into CAWMAGQVSGNTIYF.

This clone was counted only a few times. This chain links TRBV9 with TRBJ1-5, with a weak D call TRBD1 (5 bases). V was cut by 4 bases and J by 1 base, with 15 bases left in between. This CDR3 is built from 16 residues. Germline CDR1 is SGDLS and CDR2 is YYNGEE. The CDR3 loop is CASSSRQRRSNQPQHF. The CDR3 DNA sequence: TGTGCCAGCAGCTCAAGACAGCGGCGGAGCAATCAGCCCCAGCATTTT.

The gene calls are TRBV2 and TRBJ2-1; D remains ambiguous. V lost 6 bases to trimming and J lost 4 bases, with 7 bases between them. This CDR3 contains 12 residues. CDR1 is SNHLY, CDR2 FYNNEI, per germline. The CDR3 reads CASRDGYNEQFF. DNA for the CDR3: TGTGCCAGCAGGGACGGTTACAATGAGCAGTTCTTC. Full variable domain (missing parts from reference TRBV2 and TRBJ2-1): EPEVTQTPSHQVTQMGQEVILRCVPISNHLYFYWYRQILGQKVEFLVSFYNNEISEKSEIFDDQFSVERPDGSNFTLKIRSTKLEDSAMYFCASRDGYNEQFFGPGTRLTVL.

The chain carries TRBV6-6 and TRBJ2-7, with 10 bases aligning to TRBD2. Unmatched junction bases numbered 5, after V lost 5 bases and J lost 4 bases. Per the germline V gene, CDR1 is MNHNY and CDR2 is SVGAGI (reference sequence). This CDR3 region has 14 residues. The DNA for the CDR3 is TGTGCCAGCAGTCGGGGGACTAGCGTATACGAGCAGTACGTC. Its translation is CASSRGTSVYEQYV.

The CDR3 coding sequence is TGTGCCAGTAGTATGGCCCATTGGACCGGGGAGCTGTTTTTT. It codes for CASSMAHWTGELFF. The chain links TRBV19 to TRBJ2-2; no firm D call. This CDR3 has 14 amino acids. The V gene lost 3 bases and the J gene lost 5 bases, with 10 bases spanning the gap. In germline, CDR1 is LNHDA, CDR2 SQIVND (reference sequence).

The chain joins TRBV5-4 to TRBJ2-1; TRBD1 agrees at 8 bases. Germline CDR1 and CDR2: SGHNT and YYREEE (reference sequence). This CDR3 spans 13 amino acids. The junction had 7 bases not matched to a gene; V was cut back by 5 bases and J by 9 bases. CDR3 coding DNA: TGTGCCAGCAGACGGACAGGGTCTGGTGAGCAGTTCTTC. Translation gives CASRRTGSGEQFF.

The genes are TRBV19 and TRBJ1-3; maybe TRBD1 (6 bases). This CDR3 has 14 residues. Germline V gives CDR1 LNHDA, CDR2 SQIVND (reference sequence). Trimming stripped 5 bases from V and 2 bases from J, with 10 bases between. The CDR3 protein is CASSASGAGNTIYF. The CDR3 coding sequence is TGTGCCAGTAGTGCCTCAGGGGCTGGAAACACCATATATTTT.

The chain links TRBV4-1 to TRBJ2-3, with unresolved D. V was trimmed by 1 base and J by 2 bases, leaving 19 bases between them. In germline, CDR1 is MGHRA, CDR2 YSYEKL. The length of the CDR3 is 18 residues. This CDR3 reads CASSQGAATWVLTDTQYF. The DNA of the CDR3 is TGCGCCAGCAGCCAAGGTGCCGCTACCTGGGTCCTCACAGATACGCAGTATTTT.

The chain couples TRBV5-1 to TRBJ1-1, with TRBD1 as a possible D gene (5 bases). The CDR3 is 15 residues long. Trimming took 0 bases from V and 2 from J, leaving 11 bases between them. Germline loops: CDR1 SGHRS, CDR2 YFSETQ. DNA of the CDR3: TGCGCCAGCAGCTTGGCTGTAGGGGCTAACACTGAAGCTTTCTTT. It yields the protein CASSLAVGANTEAFF.

The chain uses TRBV28 and TRBJ2-3; TRBD2 matches 10 bases. CDR1 MDHEN and CDR2 SYDVKM come from the germline V gene. The CDR3 sequence is 16 residues long. Losses at the gene ends were 1 base for V and 3 bases for J; bases not matched to a gene: 4. CDR3 bases: TGTGCCAGCAGTTTATATGCTAGCGGGAGTACAGATACGCAGTATTTT. As protein: CASSLYASGSTDTQYF.

This chain links TRBV28 with TRBJ2-5; D possibly corresponds to TRBD2 (5 bases). Germline CDR1 is MDHEN and CDR2 is SYDVKM. The CDR3 runs to 14 residues. Trimming left V 5 bases short and J 3 bases short, with 13 bases between. The CDR3 protein is CASSRGRAEETQYF. CDR3 sequence (DNA): TGTGCCAGCAGTAGAGGGCGGGCAGAAGAGACCCAGTACTTC.

The chain links TRBV30 to TRBJ2-7; D call uncertain. The CDR3 extends over 12 amino acids. Germline loops: CDR1 GTSNPN, CDR2 SVGIG (reference sequence). Trimming shortened V by 5 bases and J by 0 bases, and 8 bases separated the two germline ends. CDR3 residues: CAWSDNSYEQYF. In DNA, the CDR3 is TGTGCCTGGTCCGACAACTCCTACGAGCAGTACTTC. Full variable domain (remainder filled in from reference TRBV30 and TRBJ2-7): SQTIHQWPATLVQPVGSPLSLECTVEGTSNPNLYWYRQAAGRGLQLLFYSVGIGQISSEVPQNLSASRPQDRQFILSSKKLLLSDSGFYLCAWSDNSYEQYFGPGTRLTVT.

The rearrangement uses TRBV25-1 and TRBJ2-3; 8 bases line up with TRBD1. The CDR3 is 14 residues long. Unmatched junction bases numbered 9, after V lost 10 bases and J lost 3 bases. Germline CDR1 MGHDK, CDR2 SYGVNS. The chain's CDR3 is CATRGQASTDTQYF. In DNA, the CDR3 is TGTGCCACTCGGGGACAGGCATCTACAGATACGCAGTATTTT.

The chain uses TRBV5-1 and TRBJ1-4; unclear D gene. The germline CDR1 and CDR2 sequences are SGHRS and YFSETQ. V gave up 5 bases and J gave up 0 bases, with 11 bases separating them. The CDR3 spans 15 residues. This CDR3 is CASRRTETTNEKLFF. CDR3 DNA: TGCGCCAGCAGACGGACCGAGACAACTAATGAAAAACTGTTTTTT. The whole variable domain, filled in from reference TRBV5-1 and TRBJ1-4, reads KAGVTQTPRYLIKTRGQQVTLSCSPISGHRSVSWYQQTPGQGLQFLFEYFSETQRNKGNFPGRFSGRQFSNSRSEMNVSTLELGDSALYLCASRRTETTNEKLFFGSGTQLSVL.

The rearrangement links TRBV19 to TRBJ2-7, with 9 bases lining up with TRBD2. The CDR3 totals 17 residues. Germline CDR1 reads LNHDA; CDR2 reads SQIVND (reference sequence). The trim removed 5 bases at V and 1 base at J, leaving 12 bases unmatched. In DNA form, the CDR3 reads TGTGCCAGTAGTCTGGCTAGCGGGATGGGGAGTTCCTACGAGCAGTACTTC. Amino acid sequence: CASSLASGMGSSYEQYF.

V is TRBV6-4 and J is TRBJ2-1; a possible D gene is TRBD1 (7 bases). Germline values: CDR1 MRHNA, CDR2 SNTAGT. V lost 4 bases and J lost 4, with 11 bases in between. This CDR3 contains 14 residues. This CDR3 is CASSVEGAYNEQFF. The CDR3 bases are TGTGCCAGCAGTGTGGAGGGGGCTTACAATGAGCAGTTCTTC.

This clone appeared once. The rearrangement uses TRBV5-1 and TRBJ2-3; TRBD1 aligns across 11 bases. Per germline, CDR1 SGHRS and CDR2 YFSETQ. V lost 5 bases, J lost 6 bases, and 8 bases stayed unmatched. CDR3 length equals 15 residues. The CDR3 DNA sequence: TGCGCCAGCAGACCCAGGACAGGGGGCTGGGATACGCAGTATTTT. This gives the protein CASRPRTGGWDTQYF.

CDR3 DNA: TGTGCCAGCAGCGTAGGAGAGTCGGCGGCCTACGAGCAGTACTTC. This sequence encodes CASSVGESAAYEQYF. The V and J genes are TRBV9 and TRBJ2-7; D is undetermined. The CDR3 is 15 residues long. With 0 bases removed from V and 2 bases from J, the gap between germline ends came to 12 bases. The germline gives CDR1 SGDLS, CDR2 YYNGEE.

The chain links TRBV28 to TRBJ1-5; D unresolved. The CDR3 contains 10 residues. The germline V gene encodes CDR1 MDHEN and CDR2 SYDVKM. Trimming stripped 7 bases from V and 6 bases from J, with 4 bases between. CDR3 DNA sequence: TGTGCCAGCAATAGTCAGCCCCAGCATTTT. It translates to CASNSQPQHF.

The V call is TRBV7-9, the J call TRBJ2-7; D not certain. Trimming removed 2 bases at V and 6 bases at J, with 8 bases between. The germline CDR1 and CDR2 sequences are SEHNR and FQNEAQ (reference sequence). The CDR3 length is 12 residues. In nucleotides, the CDR3 is TGTGCCAGCAGCTTACTCAGTGGCGAGCAGTACTTC. This codes for CASSLLSGEQYF.

Only one count was recorded for this clone. J is TRBJ1-2 and V is TRBV29-1; maybe TRBD1 (6 bases). The germline CDR1 and CDR2 sequences are SQVTM and ANQGSEA. CDR3 length equals 14 residues. Trimming pared 4 bases from V and 3 bases from J, leaving 15 bases between. The CDR3 DNA sequence: TGCAGCGTTGGACCCCTCGGGGGCGACTATGGCTACACCTTC. Translated: CSVGPLGGDYGYTF.

The chain recombines TRBV18 with TRBJ1-3, with D hard to call. CDR3 length: 16 amino acids. Between the trimmed V and J ends, which lost 2 bases and 0 bases, there was a span of 11 bases. The germline V gene has CDR1 KGHSH and CDR2 LQKENI. As DNA, the CDR3 is TGTGCCAGCTCACCAAGTCTAGGAGGCTCTGGAAACACCATATATTTT. Translated, it gives CASSPSLGGSGNTIYF.